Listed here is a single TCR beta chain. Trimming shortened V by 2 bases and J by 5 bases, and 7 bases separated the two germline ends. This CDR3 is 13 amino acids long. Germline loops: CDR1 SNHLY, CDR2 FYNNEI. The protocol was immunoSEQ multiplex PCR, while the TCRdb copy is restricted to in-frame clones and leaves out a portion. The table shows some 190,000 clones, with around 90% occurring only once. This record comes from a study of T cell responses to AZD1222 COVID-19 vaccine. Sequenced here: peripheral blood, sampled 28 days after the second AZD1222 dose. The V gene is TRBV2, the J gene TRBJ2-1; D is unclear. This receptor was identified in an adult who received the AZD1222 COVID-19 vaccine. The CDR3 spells CASSERSNNEQFF. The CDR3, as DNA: TGTGCCAGCAGTGAAAGATCTAACAATGAGCAGTTCTTC.